This T cell receptor (beta chain) derives from a study of beta chain features in type 1 diabetes. CDR3 length equals 18 residues. V was pared by 5 bases and J by 0 bases, with 9 bases of the junction left unmatched. Germline CDR1 and CDR2: MDHEN and SYDVKM. Sequencing targeted expressed TCRB transcripts, as all isolated RNA had been reverse transcribed. Measured with immunoSEQ multiplex PCR; TCRdb has only the in-frame clones, and not every one. The sample shows 250,000 to 300,000 clones, around 25% of them seen only once. In the case of this clone: Its antigen remains unidentified.

All of the sorted populations showed purity greater than 95%. Study-level points and caveats: For Type 1 diabetes patients, all four CD4+ subsets carried TCRB CDR3s that were moderately but significantly shorter. Researchers could not determine here whether HLA type influences TCRB rearrangement. Overrepresentation of cells with high TCR expression could result from cDNA sequencing. Within the patient group, naive, central memory and Treg TCRB repertoires appeared more similar to each other than within healthy donors.

Sample: naive CD4+ T cells from blood. This clonotype originated in a woman aged 25 to 39 with type 1 diabetes. This chain joins TRBV28 and TRBJ2-6; 8 bases fit TRBD1. CDR3 in amino acids: CASSTTGTGHSGANVLTF. The DNA of the CDR3 is TGTGCCAGCAGTACGACCGGGACAGGCCACTCTGGGGCCAACGTCCTGACTTTC.